This TCR beta chain appears in the sequencing data of a study of blood T cell repertoires in COVID-19. V lost 6 bases and J lost 2, with 8 bases in between. CDR1 and CDR2 (germline): MNHEY, SMNVEV (reference sequence). CDR3 length: 13 residues. Produced via immunoSEQ multiplex PCR; TCRdb's table is partial and in-frame only. The repertoire has approximately 21,000 clones, approximately 90% of them found once; the top ten carry 6% to 6.5%. The sequence was collected from an elderly woman with active COVID-19. This chain links TRBV27 with TRBJ1-5; D unclear. Sequenced input: peripheral blood. CDR3 DNA sequence: TGTGCCAGCAGGGGTAGCGGCAATCAGCCCCAGCATTTT. Its translation: CASRGSGNQPQHF.